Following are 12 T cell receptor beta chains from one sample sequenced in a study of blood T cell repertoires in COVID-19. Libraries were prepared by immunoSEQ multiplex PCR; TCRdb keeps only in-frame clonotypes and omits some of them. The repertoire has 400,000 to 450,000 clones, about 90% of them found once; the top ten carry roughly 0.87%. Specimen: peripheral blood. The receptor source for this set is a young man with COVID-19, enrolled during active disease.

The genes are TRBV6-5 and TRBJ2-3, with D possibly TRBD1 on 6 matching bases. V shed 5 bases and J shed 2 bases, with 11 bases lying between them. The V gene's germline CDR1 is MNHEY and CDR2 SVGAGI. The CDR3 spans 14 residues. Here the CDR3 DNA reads TGTGCCAGCAGTCCCGGGACATTCACAGATACGCAGTATTTT. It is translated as CASSPGTFTDTQYF.

DNA for the CDR3: TGTGCCAGCAGCTTTGAGTCGGGGGACGAGCAGTACTTC. This sequence encodes CASSFESGDEQYF. V usage is TRBV7-6 and J usage is TRBJ2-7; the D gene is possibly TRBD2 (6 bases). This CDR3 has 13 residues. Trimming took 3 bases from V and 5 from J, leaving 11 bases between them. Germline-derived CDR1 and CDR2 are SGHVS and FNYEAQ.

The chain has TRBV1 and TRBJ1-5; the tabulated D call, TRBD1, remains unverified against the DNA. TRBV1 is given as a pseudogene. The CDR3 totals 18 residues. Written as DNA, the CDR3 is TGCACCAGCAGCCAAACAGGGGGTCCCACTTATAGCAATCAGCCCCAGCATTTT. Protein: CTSSQTGGPTYSNQPQHF.

Here the CDR3 reads CASNYQGSYTF. The CDR3 region has the DNA TGTGCCAGCAACTATCAGGGAAGCTACACCTTC. The chain employs TRBV2 and TRBJ1-2, with a weak D call TRBD1 (5 bases). The CDR3 length is 11 residues. Per germline, CDR1 SNHLY and CDR2 FYNNEI. V was clipped by 7 bases and J by 9 bases, with 12 bases between them. The whole variable domain, filled in from reference TRBV2 and TRBJ1-2, reads EPEVTQTPSHQVTQMGQEVILRCVPISNHLYFYWYRQILGQKVEFLVSFYNNEISEKSEIFDDQFSVERPDGSNFTLKIRSTKLEDSAMYFCASNYQGSYTFGSGTRLTVV.

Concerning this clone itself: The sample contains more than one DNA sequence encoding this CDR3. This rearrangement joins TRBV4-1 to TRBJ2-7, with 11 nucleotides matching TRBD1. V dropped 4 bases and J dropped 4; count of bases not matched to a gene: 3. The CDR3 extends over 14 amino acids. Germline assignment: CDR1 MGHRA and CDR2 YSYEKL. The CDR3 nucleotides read TGCGCCAGCAGCCCCGGACAGGGGGCTTACGAGCAGTACTTC. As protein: CASSPGQGAYEQYF.

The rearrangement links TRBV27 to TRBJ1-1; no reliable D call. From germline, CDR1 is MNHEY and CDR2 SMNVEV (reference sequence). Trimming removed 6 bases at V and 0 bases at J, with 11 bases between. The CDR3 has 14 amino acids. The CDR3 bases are TGTGCCAGCAGAAACCAGGTTATGAACACTGAAGCTTTCTTT. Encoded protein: CASRNQVMNTEAFF.

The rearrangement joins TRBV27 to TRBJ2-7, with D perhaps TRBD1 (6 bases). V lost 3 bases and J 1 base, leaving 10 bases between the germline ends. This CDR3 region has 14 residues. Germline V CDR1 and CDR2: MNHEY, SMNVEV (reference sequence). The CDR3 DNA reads TGTGCCAGCAGTTTGGGAACAGGGTCCTACGAGCAGTACTTC. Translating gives CASSLGTGSYEQYF.

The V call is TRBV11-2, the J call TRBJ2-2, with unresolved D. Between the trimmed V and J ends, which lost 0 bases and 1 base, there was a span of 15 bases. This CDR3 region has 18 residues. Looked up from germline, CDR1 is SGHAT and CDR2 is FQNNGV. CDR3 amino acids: CASSLDPHLSGNTGELFF. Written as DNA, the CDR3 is TGTGCCAGCAGCTTAGATCCCCACTTGTCAGGGAACACCGGGGAGCTGTTTTTT.

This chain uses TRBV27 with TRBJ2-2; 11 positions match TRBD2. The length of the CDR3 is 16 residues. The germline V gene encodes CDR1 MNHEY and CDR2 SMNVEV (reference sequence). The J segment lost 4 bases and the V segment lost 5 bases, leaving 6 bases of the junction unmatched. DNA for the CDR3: TGTGCCAGCAGTACACTAGCGGGGGTTCGCACCGGGGAGCTGTTTTTT. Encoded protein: CASSTLAGVRTGELFF.

CDR3: CASSADSLNEQFF. The CDR3 DNA reads TGTGCCAGCTCAGCGGACAGCCTGAATGAGCAGTTCTTC. The chain carries TRBV18 and TRBJ2-1, with D maybe TRBD1 (6 bases). The CDR3 loop spans 13 amino acids. Germline loops: CDR1 KGHSH, CDR2 LQKENI. V lost 5 bases to trimming and J lost 7 bases, with 12 bases between them.

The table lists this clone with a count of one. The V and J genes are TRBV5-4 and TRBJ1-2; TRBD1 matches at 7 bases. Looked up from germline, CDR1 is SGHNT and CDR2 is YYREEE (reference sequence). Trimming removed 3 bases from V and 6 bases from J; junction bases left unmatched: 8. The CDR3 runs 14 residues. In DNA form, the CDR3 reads TGTGCCAGCAGCTCAGCCGGGACAGCAGATGGCTACACCTTC. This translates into CASSSAGTADGYTF.

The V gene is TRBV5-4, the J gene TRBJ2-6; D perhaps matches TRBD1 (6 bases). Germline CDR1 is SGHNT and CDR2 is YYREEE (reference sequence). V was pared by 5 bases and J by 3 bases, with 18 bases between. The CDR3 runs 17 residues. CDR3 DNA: TGTGCCAGCAGTGGGGTTACAGGGATGGGTGGGGCCAACGTCCTGACTTTC. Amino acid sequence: CASSGVTGMGGANVLTF.